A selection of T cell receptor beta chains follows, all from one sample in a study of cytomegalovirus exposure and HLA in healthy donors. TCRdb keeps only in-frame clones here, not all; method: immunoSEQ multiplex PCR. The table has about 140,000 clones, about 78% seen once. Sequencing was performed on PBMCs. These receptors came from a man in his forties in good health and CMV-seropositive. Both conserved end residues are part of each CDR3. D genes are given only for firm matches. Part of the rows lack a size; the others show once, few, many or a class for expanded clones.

CDR3nt: TGTGCCAGCAGCCCGAGACAGGGGGCGGGGTATGGCTACACCTTC
CDR3aa: CASSPRQGAGYGYTF
j_gene: TRBJ1-2
abundance: NA
v_gene: TRBV9
d_gene: TRBD1

CDR3nt: TGTGCCAGCAGCCCGGGACACACTAGCACAGATACGCAGTATTTT
CDR3aa: CASSPGHTSTDTQYF
j_gene: TRBJ2-3
abundance: NA
v_gene: TRBV5-8
d_gene: NA

CDR3nt: TGTGCCAGTAGTGGCAGGGCTCCGAACACTGAAGCTTTCTTT
CDR3aa: CASSGRAPNTEAFF
j_gene: TRBJ1-1
abundance: NA
v_gene: TRBV19
d_gene: NA

CDR3nt: TGCAGCGTGGGGCTTTACACAGATACGCAGTATTTT
CDR3aa: CSVGLYTDTQYF
j_gene: TRBJ2-3
abundance: NA
v_gene: TRBV29-1
d_gene: NA

CDR3nt: TGTGCCAGCAGTGGCAGGGGGATGAATCAGCCCCAGCATTTT
CDR3aa: CASSGRGMNQPQHF
j_gene: TRBJ1-5
abundance: NA
v_gene: TRBV2
d_gene: TRBD1

CDR3nt: TGCGCCAGCAGTGACGGGGATGCCGACGGAAACACCATATATTTT
CDR3aa: CASSDGDADGNTIYF
j_gene: TRBJ1-3
abundance: NA
v_gene: TRBV10-2
d_gene: NA

CDR3nt: TGTGCCAGCAGCTTTTCAGTGGCAGGGGACAAAAACATTCAGTACTTC
CDR3aa: CASSFSVAGDKNIQYF
j_gene: TRBJ2-4
abundance: NA
v_gene: TRBV7-6
d_gene: NA

CDR3nt: TGTGCCAGCAGCTCCTCGTACCAAGAGACCCAGTACTTC
CDR3aa: CASSSSYQETQYF
j_gene: TRBJ2-5
abundance: NA
v_gene: TRBV7-2
d_gene: NA

CDR3nt: TGCGCCAGCAGCCAAACATTCAGACAGGGGAATAACTATGGCTACACCTTC
CDR3aa: CASSQTFRQGNNYGYTF
j_gene: TRBJ1-2
abundance: NA
v_gene: TRBV4-1
d_gene: TRBD1

CDR3nt: TGTGCCAGCAGTGATGCGGGGGCGCGACAGCCCCAGCATTTT
CDR3aa: CASSDAGARQPQHF
j_gene: TRBJ1-5
abundance: NA
v_gene: TRBV6-1
d_gene: NA

CDR3nt: TGTGCCAGCGCCGGGGAGGGAGGCTACGAGCAGTACTTC
CDR3aa: CASAGEGGYEQYF
j_gene: TRBJ2-7
abundance: few
v_gene: TRBV7-8
d_gene: TRBD2

CDR3nt: TGTGCCAGCAGCGTAGCACAGGGATGGGAAAAACTGTTTTTT
CDR3aa: CASSVAQGWEKLFF
j_gene: TRBJ1-4
abundance: once
v_gene: TRBV9
d_gene: NA

CDR3nt: TGTGCCAGCACTCAGAACAGACTAGCGGGCCCCTTCTCCTACGAGCAGTACTTC
CDR3aa: CASTQNRLAGPFSYEQYF
j_gene: TRBJ2-7
abundance: NA
v_gene: TRBV5-8
d_gene: TRBD2

CDR3nt: TGTGCCAGCAGTGAAGCGGGACAGGGGGCCAGGACGGGACTGTTTTTT
CDR3aa: CASSEAGQGARTGLFF
j_gene: TRBJ1-4
abundance: NA
v_gene: TRBV2
d_gene: TRBD1

CDR3nt: TGTGCCAGCAGCCCTAGACAGGGGGCCTCCTACGAGCAGTACTTC
CDR3aa: CASSPRQGASYEQYF
j_gene: TRBJ2-7
abundance: once
v_gene: TRBV5-6
d_gene: TRBD1

CDR3nt: TGTGCCAGCATCGAGGACAGGGGCATCGGGGAGCTGTTTTTT
CDR3aa: CASIEDRGIGELFF
j_gene: TRBJ2-2
abundance: NA
v_gene: TRBV2
d_gene: TRBD1

CDR3nt: TGTGCCAGTAGCCTCGACAGAAACTATGGCTACACCTTC
CDR3aa: CASSLDRNYGYTF
j_gene: TRBJ1-2
abundance: once
v_gene: TRBV19
d_gene: NA

CDR3nt: TGCGCCAGCTCGACGGGGATGATAAATGAAAAACTGTTTTTT
CDR3aa: CASSTGMINEKLFF
j_gene: TRBJ1-4
abundance: NA
v_gene: TRBV5-1
d_gene: NA

CDR3nt: TGTGCCTGGGAACAGGGGGTTGACACTGAAGCTTTCTTT
CDR3aa: CAWEQGVDTEAFF
j_gene: TRBJ1-1
abundance: NA
v_gene: TRBV30
d_gene: TRBD1

CDR3nt: TGTGCCAGCAGCTCCGGGTACGAGCAGTACTTC
CDR3aa: CASSSGYEQYF
j_gene: TRBJ2-7
abundance: NA
v_gene: TRBV5-4
d_gene: NA

CDR3nt: TGTGCCAGTAGTACAGGGGCTCGATACAATGAGCAGTTCTTC
CDR3aa: CASSTGARYNEQFF
j_gene: TRBJ2-1
abundance: NA
v_gene: TRBV19
d_gene: NA

CDR3nt: TGCGCCAGCAGCTTTATGGGCACCGACCTCCGGGGGGAGCAGTACTTC
CDR3aa: CASSFMGTDLRGEQYF
j_gene: TRBJ2-7
abundance: NA
v_gene: TRBV5-1
d_gene: NA

CDR3nt: TGTGCCAGCAGATCAAAGGGGGGGCAAGAGACCCAGTACTTC
CDR3aa: CASRSKGGQETQYF
j_gene: TRBJ2-5
abundance: NA
v_gene: TRBV7-9
d_gene: NA

CDR3nt: TGTGCCAGCATGGAGGACCCAGAACGTGAGACCCAGTACTTC
CDR3aa: CASMEDPERETQYF
j_gene: TRBJ2-5
abundance: NA
v_gene: TRBV2
d_gene: NA

CDR3nt: TGTGCCAGCAGTTTGAGTCCTGTTAACTATGGCTACACCTTC
CDR3aa: CASSLSPVNYGYTF
j_gene: TRBJ1-2
abundance: NA
v_gene: TRBV27
d_gene: NA

CDR3nt: TGTGCCAGCAGCACCCATGGTGGAGGTGAAGCTTTCTTT
CDR3aa: CASSTHGGGEAFF
j_gene: TRBJ1-1
abundance: NA
v_gene: TRBV5-6
d_gene: NA

CDR3nt: TGTGCCTGGAGTGTAAAACAGGGGGCTGGAAACACCATATATTTT
CDR3aa: CAWSVKQGAGNTIYF
j_gene: TRBJ1-3
abundance: NA
v_gene: TRBV30
d_gene: TRBD1

CDR3nt: TGTGCCAGTAGTATAGGACAGAGCTCCTACAATGAGCAGTTCTTC
CDR3aa: CASSIGQSSYNEQFF
j_gene: TRBJ2-1
abundance: NA
v_gene: TRBV19
d_gene: NA

CDR3nt: TGTGCCAGCAGCCGGGACAGACTCTGGGAGACCCAGTACTTC
CDR3aa: CASSRDRLWETQYF
j_gene: TRBJ2-5
abundance: once
v_gene: TRBV2
d_gene: TRBD1

CDR3nt: TGTGCCAGCAGCCAAGACATCACTAACACCGGGGAGCTGTTTTTT
CDR3aa: CASSQDITNTGELFF
j_gene: TRBJ2-2
abundance: NA
v_gene: TRBV7-9
d_gene: NA

CDR3nt: TGTGCCAGCAGCCCCCAGGGGGTCATGGGAGTGAGTGAAGCTTTCTTT
CDR3aa: CASSPQGVMGVSEAFF
j_gene: TRBJ1-1
abundance: NA
v_gene: TRBV7-9
d_gene: TRBD1

CDR3nt: TGTGCCATCAGGCCTGGCGAAGCGGGGGGACAAGAGACCCAGTACTTC
CDR3aa: CAIRPGEAGGQETQYF
j_gene: TRBJ2-5
abundance: NA
v_gene: TRBV10-3
d_gene: TRBD2

CDR3nt: TGCGCCAGCAGCGCGACAGGGGGAGGCGCAGATACGCAGTATTTT
CDR3aa: CASSATGGGADTQYF
j_gene: TRBJ2-3
abundance: NA
v_gene: TRBV5-1
d_gene: TRBD1

CDR3nt: TGCAGCGTTGAGGGGAGGATGCCAACTGAGCAGTTCTTC
CDR3aa: CSVEGRMPTEQFF
j_gene: TRBJ2-1
abundance: NA
v_gene: TRBV29-1
d_gene: NA

CDR3nt: TGTGCCAGCAGTTTATACAGGCTTAACACCGGGGAGCTGTTTTTT
CDR3aa: CASSLYRLNTGELFF
j_gene: TRBJ2-2
abundance: NA
v_gene: TRBV27
d_gene: NA

CDR3nt: TGTGCCAGCAGCTTAACAGCCACAGATACGCAGTATTTT
CDR3aa: CASSLTATDTQYF
j_gene: TRBJ2-3
abundance: few
v_gene: TRBV7-2
d_gene: NA

CDR3nt: TGCGCCAGCAGCCAAGATCCGGGGGAGTCCTACAATGAGCAGTTCTTC
CDR3aa: CASSQDPGESYNEQFF
j_gene: TRBJ2-1
abundance: NA
v_gene: TRBV4-3
d_gene: NA

CDR3nt: TGTGCCAGCAGGCTCCCCGGGACTAGCTACAATGAGCAGTTCTTC
CDR3aa: CASRLPGTSYNEQFF
j_gene: TRBJ2-1
abundance: NA
v_gene: TRBV6-6
d_gene: TRBD2

CDR3nt: TGTGCCAGCAGCCAGGCCCTAGCGGGGGACTCCTACGAGCAGTACTTC
CDR3aa: CASSQALAGDSYEQYF
j_gene: TRBJ2-7
abundance: NA
v_gene: TRBV4-2
d_gene: TRBD2

CDR3nt: TGTGCCAGCAGCTTGGACAGGGGGGGGGCTGGGGCCAACGTCCTGACTTTC
CDR3aa: CASSLDRGGAGANVLTF
j_gene: TRBJ2-6
abundance: few
v_gene: TRBV5-6
d_gene: NA

CDR3nt: TGCAGCGTGACCCGCGCGGCCAATGAGCAGTTCTTC
CDR3aa: CSVTRAANEQFF
j_gene: TRBJ2-1
abundance: NA
v_gene: TRBV29-1
d_gene: NA

CDR3nt: TGTGCCAGCAGTGATCCGGGACAGGGAGCCTACGAGCAGTACTTC
CDR3aa: CASSDPGQGAYEQYF
j_gene: TRBJ2-7
abundance: NA
v_gene: TRBV25-1
d_gene: TRBD1

CDR3nt: TGTGCCAGCAGTTTTGCGGCCAACTACGAGCAGTACTTC
CDR3aa: CASSFAANYEQYF
j_gene: TRBJ2-7
abundance: NA
v_gene: TRBV27
d_gene: NA

CDR3nt: TGTGCCAGCAGCTCGGGGGGGTTTTGGTACTACGAGCAGTACTTC
CDR3aa: CASSSGGFWYYEQYF
j_gene: TRBJ2-7
abundance: NA
v_gene: TRBV5-6
d_gene: TRBD2

CDR3nt: TGTGCCAGCAGCTGGCAGGGGGCACCCCAAGAGACCCAGTACTTC
CDR3aa: CASSWQGAPQETQYF
j_gene: TRBJ2-5
abundance: NA
v_gene: TRBV5-4
d_gene: TRBD1

CDR3nt: TGTGCCAGCAAACCGGAGAGATACGAGCAGTACTTC
CDR3aa: CASKPERYEQYF
j_gene: TRBJ2-7
abundance: once
v_gene: TRBV2
d_gene: NA

CDR3nt: TGTGCCTGGAGTCAGGGGGCGCTCGGAAACACCATATATTTT
CDR3aa: CAWSQGALGNTIYF
j_gene: TRBJ1-3
abundance: NA
v_gene: TRBV30
d_gene: TRBD1

CDR3nt: TGTGCCAGCAGCTTACGGGGGGCCGTAGATACGCAGTATTTT
CDR3aa: CASSLRGAVDTQYF
j_gene: TRBJ2-3
abundance: NA
v_gene: TRBV7-9
d_gene: NA

CDR3nt: TGTGCCAGCAGCTTCCCGGGACAACCATCCTATGGCTACACCTTC
CDR3aa: CASSFPGQPSYGYTF
j_gene: TRBJ1-2
abundance: NA
v_gene: TRBV6-5
d_gene: NA

CDR3nt: TGTGCCAGCAGCGCCCTAGGGGGGACAGGGACTGGAAACACCATATATTTT
CDR3aa: CASSALGGTGTGNTIYF
j_gene: TRBJ1-3
abundance: NA
v_gene: TRBV9
d_gene: TRBD1

CDR3nt: TGTGCCAGTAGTCCCCCGACAGGGAACACCGGGGAGCTGTTTTTT
CDR3aa: CASSPPTGNTGELFF
j_gene: TRBJ2-2
abundance: NA
v_gene: TRBV19
d_gene: NA

CDR3nt: TGTGCCAGCAGCCCCTTAGGGGCAGGGAAAGAGACCCAGTACTTC
CDR3aa: CASSPLGAGKETQYF
j_gene: TRBJ2-5
abundance: NA
v_gene: TRBV21-1
d_gene: NA

CDR3nt: TGTGCCAGCTCACCACAAGCGGGAGCGAATGAGCAGTTCTTC
CDR3aa: CASSPQAGANEQFF
j_gene: TRBJ2-1
abundance: NA
v_gene: TRBV18
d_gene: TRBD2